Below, 10 T cell receptor beta chains from the same sample are listed, as sequenced in a study of beta chain features in type 1 diabetes. Reverse transcription of all isolated RNA meant that expressed TCRB transcripts were sequenced. Assay used: immunoSEQ multiplex PCR; TCRdb lists only in-frame clones, some missing. Among about 150,000 clones listed, over 9.5% were seen once. Input material: naive CD4+ T cells from blood. The receptor set was obtained from a man in his late teens or twenties in good health.

This clone was counted only a few times. The chain employs TRBV2 and TRBJ2-3, with 11 bases identical to TRBD2. This CDR3 has 15 residues. The J segment lost 1 base and the V segment lost 6 bases, leaving 3 bases of the junction unmatched. Germline V lookup: CDR1 SNHLY, CDR2 FYNNEI. The CDR3 loop reads CASSGTSGRTDTQYF. CDR3 DNA sequence: TGTGCCAGCAGCGGGACTAGCGGACGCACAGATACGCAGTATTTT.

This clone was picked up a small number of times. This sequence joins TRBV5-1 and TRBJ2-1; 10 bases agree with TRBD1. J lost 4 bases, V lost 1 base, and 2 bases had no gene match. There are 15 residues in the CDR3. Germline V gene data show CDR1 as SGHRS and CDR2 as YFSETQ. DNA of the CDR3: TGCGCCAGCAGCTTGTTGGGACAGGGGTACAATGAGCAGTTCTTC. This gives the protein CASSLLGQGYNEQFF.

The chain has TRBV6-6 and TRBJ2-7, with TRBD2 as a possible D gene (5 bases). Germline V gene data show CDR1 as MNHNY and CDR2 as SVGAGI (reference sequence). CDR3 size: 13 residues. V shed 7 bases and J shed 2 bases, with 12 bases lying between them. The CDR3 sequence: CASNSGIPYEQYF. CDR3 coding DNA: TGTGCCAGCAATTCCGGGATCCCCTACGAGCAGTACTTC.

The chain joins TRBV7-9 to TRBJ2-4; possibly TRBD1 for D (5 bases). The CDR3 consists of 15 residues. Germline V gives CDR1 SEHNR, CDR2 FQNEAQ (reference sequence). V was cut by 5 bases and J by 0 bases, with 11 bases left in between. This CDR3 reads CASSLRQLAKNIQYF. The CDR3 nucleotides are TGTGCCAGCAGCCTAAGACAGCTAGCCAAAAACATTCAGTACTTC. The full variable domain, completed using reference TRBV7-9 and TRBJ2-4, is DTGVSQNPRHKITKRGQNVTFRCDPISEHNRLYWYRQTLGQGPEFLTYFQNEAQLEKSRLLSDRFSAERPKGSFSTLEIQRTEQGDSAMYLCASSLRQLAKNIQYFGAGTRLSVL.

The V call is TRBV4-3, the J call TRBJ2-3, with 8 bases matching TRBD2. V was pared by 0 bases and J by 1 base, with 12 bases of the junction left unmatched. Germline V CDR1 and CDR2: LGHNA, YSLEER. The CDR3 length is 19 residues. CDR3 region: CASSQDVRSAGGGTDTQYF. DNA of the CDR3: TGCGCCAGCAGCCAAGATGTACGGTCCGCGGGGGGAGGCACAGATACGCAGTATTTT.

The chain has TRBV4-3 and TRBJ1-4, with a possible D match to TRBD1 (6 bases). CDR1 and CDR2 (germline): LGHNA, YSLEER. The CDR3 contains 14 residues. V was clipped by 4 bases and J by 8 bases, with 14 bases between them. For the CDR3, the DNA is TGCGCCAGCAGCCTAAACAGGGATCGGGAAAAACTGTTTTTT. Its protein is CASSLNRDREKLFF.

This clone was counted ten times or more. This rearrangement joins TRBV4-3 to TRBJ2-1; the D gene is possibly TRBD2 (5 bases). CDR3 length: 15 residues. The V gene's germline CDR1 is LGHNA and CDR2 YSLEER. The germline V and J ends were trimmed by 5 bases and 4 bases, with 15 bases remaining between them. The CDR3 reads CASSTSRGSYNEQFF. Written as DNA, the CDR3 is TGCGCCAGCAGCACCTCTCGCGGGTCTTACAATGAGCAGTTCTTC.

This clone showed up many times. The V and J genes are TRBV7-9 and TRBJ2-4; 9 nucleotides line up with TRBD1. The germline gives CDR1 SEHNR, CDR2 FQNEAQ (reference sequence). There are 14 residues in the CDR3. J gave up 6 bases and V 1 base, and 1 base lay outside the gene matches. This CDR3 reads CASSLGTGVNIQYF. The CDR3 DNA follows: TGTGCCAGCAGCTTAGGGACAGGGGTAAACATTCAGTACTTC. Full variable domain (missing parts from reference TRBV7-9 and TRBJ2-4): DTGVSQNPRHKITKRGQNVTFRCDPISEHNRLYWYRQTLGQGPEFLTYFQNEAQLEKSRLLSDRFSAERPKGSFSTLEIQRTEQGDSAMYLCASSLGTGVNIQYFGAGTRLSVL.

The rearrangement joins TRBV4-1 to TRBJ2-3, with a possible D match to TRBD2 (7 bases). Trimming pared 4 bases from V and 1 base from J, leaving 15 bases between. The germline gives CDR1 MGHRA, CDR2 YSYEKL. There are 16 residues in the CDR3. The CDR3 DNA follows: TGCGCCAGCAGCCCCGTGGGGGGGCGCGGCACAGATACGCAGTATTTT. Translation gives CASSPVGGRGTDTQYF.

The sample holds a few counts of this clone. In DNA, the CDR3 is TGTGCCAGCAGCTTAGCTAGCGGGGGGACCCCCTCCTACGAGCAGTACTTC. Protein product: CASSLASGGTPSYEQYF. The chain couples TRBV7-9 to TRBJ2-7; TRBD2 aligns across 10 bases. V dropped 0 bases and J dropped 0; count of bases not matched to a gene: 5. CDR1 and CDR2 (germline): SEHNR, FQNEAQ (reference sequence). The CDR3 loop spans 17 amino acids. The variable domain in full, with the rest retrieved from reference TRBV7-9 and TRBJ2-7, is DTGVSQNPRHKITKRGQNVTFRCDPISEHNRLYWYRQTLGQGPEFLTYFQNEAQLEKSRLLSDRFSAERPKGSFSTLEIQRTEQGDSAMYLCASSLASGGTPSYEQYFGPGTRLTVT.